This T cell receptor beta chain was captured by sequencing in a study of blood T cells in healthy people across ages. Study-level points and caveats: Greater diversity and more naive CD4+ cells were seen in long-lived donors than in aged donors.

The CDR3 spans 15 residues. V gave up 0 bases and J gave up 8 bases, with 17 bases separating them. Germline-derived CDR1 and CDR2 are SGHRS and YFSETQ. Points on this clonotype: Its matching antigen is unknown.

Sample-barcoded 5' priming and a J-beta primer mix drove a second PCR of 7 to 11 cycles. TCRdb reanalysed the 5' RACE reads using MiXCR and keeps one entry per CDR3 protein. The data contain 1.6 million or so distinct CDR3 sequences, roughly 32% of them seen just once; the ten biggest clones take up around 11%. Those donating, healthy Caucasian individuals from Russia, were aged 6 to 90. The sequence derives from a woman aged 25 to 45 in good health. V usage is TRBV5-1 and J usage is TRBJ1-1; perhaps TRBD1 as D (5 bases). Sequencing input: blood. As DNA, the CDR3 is TGCGCCAGCAGCTTGGATGAAGGGGCCCCCACGGAAGCTTTCTTT. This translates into CASSLDEGAPTEAFF.